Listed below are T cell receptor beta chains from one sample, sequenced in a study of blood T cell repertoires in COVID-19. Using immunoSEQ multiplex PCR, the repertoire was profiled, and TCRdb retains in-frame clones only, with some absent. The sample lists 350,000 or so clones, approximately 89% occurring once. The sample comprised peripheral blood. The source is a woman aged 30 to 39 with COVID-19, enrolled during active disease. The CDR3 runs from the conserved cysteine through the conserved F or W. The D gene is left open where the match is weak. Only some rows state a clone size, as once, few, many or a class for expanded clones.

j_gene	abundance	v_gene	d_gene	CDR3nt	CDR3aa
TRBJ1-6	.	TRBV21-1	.	TGTGCCAGCTCGGACCCGGAGGGTTCACCCCTCCACTTT	CASSDPEGSPLHF
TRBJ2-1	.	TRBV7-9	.	TGTGCCAGCAGCCCCCTCCACGACAGCAATGAGCAGTTCTTC	CASSPLHDSNEQFF
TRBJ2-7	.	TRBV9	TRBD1	TGTGCCAGCAGCCCCAACAGATTGGGACAGGGCAAGCAGTACTTC	CASSPNRLGQGKQYF
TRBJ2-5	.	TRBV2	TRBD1	TGTGCCAGCAGTGCCGATTGGGACAGGCCCAAGGAGGAGACCCAGTACTTC	CASSADWDRPKEETQYF
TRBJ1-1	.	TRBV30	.	TGTGCCTGGAGTACAAGCGGGCCTTTCGACACTGAAGCTTTCTTT	CAWSTSGPFDTEAFF
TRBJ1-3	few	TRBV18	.	TGTGCCAGCTCACCTACAGGGAACTCTGGAAACACCATATATTTT	CASSPTGNSGNTIYF
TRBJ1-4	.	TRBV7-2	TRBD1	TGTGCCAGCAGCCCGACAGGGTCTTGGGGTGAAAAACTGTTTTTT	CASSPTGSWGEKLFF
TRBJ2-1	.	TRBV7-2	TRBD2	TGTGCCAGCAGCTTTGGGCGCGGGACTACCAGCCACAATGAGCAGTTCTTC	CASSFGRGTTSHNEQFF
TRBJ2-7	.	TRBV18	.	TGTGCCAGCTCACCCACGGGGCAGGGGACATCCGAGCAGTACTTC	CASSPTGQGTSEQYF
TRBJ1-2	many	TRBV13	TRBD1	TGTGCCAGCAGCCGTAGGGACAGGTACTATGGCTACACCTTC	CASSRRDRYYGYTF
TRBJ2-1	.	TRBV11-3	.	TGTGCCAGCAGCTCACGGGGAGTCTCCTACAATGAGCAGTTCTTC	CASSSRGVSYNEQFF
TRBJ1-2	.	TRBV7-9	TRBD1	TGTGCCAGCAGCTTGACGGGGACAGTTGACAGCTACACCTTC	CASSLTGTVDSYTF
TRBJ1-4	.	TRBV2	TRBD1	TGTGCCAGCAGGGGACAGGGGGACAAAGAAAAACTGTTTTTT	CASRGQGDKEKLFF
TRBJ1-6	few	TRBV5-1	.	TGCGCCAGCAGCTTGGAAGGAGGGGCGAGGATTTCACCCCTCCACTTT	CASSLEGGARISPLHF
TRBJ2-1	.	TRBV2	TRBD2	TGTGCCAGCAGTATACTAGCGCGGGCCTACAATGAGCAGTTCTTC	CASSILARAYNEQFF
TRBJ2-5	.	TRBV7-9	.	TGTGCCAGCAGCTCCCGCGAGATCCAAGAGACCCAGTACTTC	CASSSREIQETQYF
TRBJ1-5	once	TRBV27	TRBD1	TGTGCCAGCAGTCCCTTAGGGACAGGGGATCAGCCCCAGCATTTT	CASSPLGTGDQPQHF
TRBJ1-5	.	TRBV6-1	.	TGTGCCAGCAGTGACATCCGGGATCAGCCCCAGCATTTT	CASSDIRDQPQHF
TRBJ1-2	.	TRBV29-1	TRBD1	TGCAGCGTGGACCGGGACAGGGATTATGGCTACACCTTC	CSVDRDRDYGYTF
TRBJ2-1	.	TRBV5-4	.	TGTGCCAGCAGCTTGGGGGGCCAGGGCGCTTACAATGAGCAGTTCTTC	CASSLGGQGAYNEQFF
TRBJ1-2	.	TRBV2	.	TGTGCCAGCAGCTCCGAGGGGGTCGGAGGCTACACCTTC	CASSSEGVGGYTF
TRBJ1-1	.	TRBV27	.	TGTGCCAGCAACCCGGGGGGTGCGAACACTGAAGCTTTCTTT	CASNPGGANTEAFF
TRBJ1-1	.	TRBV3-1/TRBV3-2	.	TGTGCCAGCAGCCAAATACAGGGCACTGAAGCTTTCTTT	CASSQIQGTEAFF
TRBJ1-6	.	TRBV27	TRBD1	TGTGCCAGCAGGCCTGGACAGGTTCCTAATTCACCCCTCCACTTT	CASRPGQVPNSPLHF
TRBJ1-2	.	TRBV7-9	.	TGTGCCAGCAGCTTTCAGGGGACCTTGTTGAGCTACACCTTC	CASSFQGTLLSYTF
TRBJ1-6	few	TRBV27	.	TGTGCCAGCCCCGGGGGGGGGCCGAAAGCCTTTGGGTCCTATAATTCACCCCTCCACTTT	CASPGGGPKAFGSYNSPLHF
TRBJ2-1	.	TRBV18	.	TGTGCCAGCTCATCTAGCCGGAGCTCCTACAATGAGCAGTTCTTC	CASSSSRSSYNEQFF
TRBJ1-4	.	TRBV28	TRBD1	TGTGCCAGCAGTTCCCGGGACAGGGGACGCGAAAAACTGTTTTTT	CASSSRDRGREKLFF